These 30 T cell receptor beta chains were all obtained from the same sample, sequenced in a study of T cell changes during pregnancy in multiple sclerosis. The protocol was immunoSEQ multiplex PCR, while the TCRdb copy is restricted to in-frame clones and leaves out a portion. The repertoire holds 45,000 to 55,000 clones, with about 92% as singletons. This material consisted of peripheral blood, taken after pregnancy. Receptors were obtained from a female donor with multiple sclerosis, enrolled in a pregnancy study.

The chain links TRBV2 to TRBJ2-1; 7 nucleotides agree with TRBD1. Germline CDR1 is SNHLY and CDR2 is FYNNEI. V was pared by 8 bases and J by 0 bases, with 1 base of the junction left unmatched. The CDR3 spans 13 residues. This CDR3 is CASRDSSYNEQFF. CDR3 nucleotide sequence: TGTGCCAGCCGGGACAGCTCCTACAATGAGCAGTTCTTC. Supplemented by reference TRBV2 and TRBJ2-1, the full variable domain reads EPEVTQTPSHQVTQMGQEVILRCVPISNHLYFYWYRQILGQKVEFLVSFYNNEISEKSEIFDDQFSVERPDGSNFTLKIRSTKLEDSAMYFCASRDSSYNEQFFGPGTRLTVL.

The chain has TRBV7-2 and TRBJ2-2; the D gene is possibly TRBD2 (7 bases). The CDR3 covers 16 residues. Trimming shortened V by 5 bases and J by 6 bases, and 19 bases separated the two germline ends. Per germline, CDR1 SGHTA and CDR2 FQGNSA. The CDR3 region has the DNA TGTGCCAGCAGCCCCGTACGGGGGGCCATTTCCGGGGAGCTGTTTTTT. It translates to CASSPVRGAISGELFF. Looking up the rest from reference TRBV7-2 and TRBJ2-2 gives the full variable domain: GAGVSQSPSNKVTEKGKDVELRCDPISGHTALYWYRQSLGQGLEFLIYFQGNSAPDKSGLPSDRFSAERTGGSVSTLTIQRTQQEDSAVYLCASSPVRGAISGELFFGEGSRLTVL.

The chain employs TRBV7-3 and TRBJ2-5, with D perhaps TRBD1 (6 bases). The ends were cut back, 1 base at V and 4 bases at J, with 16 bases in the middle. The CDR3 sequence is 16 residues long. Germline V lookup: CDR1 SGHTA, CDR2 FQGTGA. In DNA, the CDR3 is TGTGCCAGCAGCTTAAGGGGACCCAGCAGGGGAGAGACCCAGTACTTC. Amino acid sequence: CASSLRGPSRGETQYF.

Concerning this clone itself: An end of the junction differs from the germline gene, which may be a read error. The chain carries TRBV5-6 and TRBJ2-7; a possible D gene is TRBD1 (6 bases). This CDR3 is 14 amino acids long. Germline V CDR1 and CDR2: SGHDT, YYEEEE. CDR3 nucleotides: TGTGCCAGTTCCCCGACAGGCGGCTCCCACGAGCAGTACTTC. Translating it yields CASSPTGGSHEQYF.

J is TRBJ1-1 and V is TRBV5-1; D not certain. The CDR3 is made up of 14 amino acids. Germline V CDR1 and CDR2: SGHRS, YFSETQ. V was pared by 0 bases and J by 1 base, with 7 bases between. The CDR3 loop reads CASSLEQRNTEAFF. The CDR3 nucleotides read TGCGCCAGCAGCTTGGAACAACGGAACACTGAAGCTTTCTTT.

V is TRBV5-4 and J is TRBJ2-2, with D tentatively TRBD1 (6 bases). The V and J ends lost 2 bases and 0 bases respectively, with 11 bases between them. The CDR3 totals 16 residues. From germline, CDR1 is SGHNT and CDR2 YYREEE (reference sequence). This CDR3 is CASSFSRGPNTGELFF. The DNA for the CDR3 is TGTGCCAGCAGCTTCTCCAGGGGCCCGAACACCGGGGAGCTGTTTTTT.

The rearrangement uses TRBV5-6 and TRBJ2-1; the D gene is possibly TRBD1 (5 bases). The CDR3 runs to 17 residues. Germline V gene data show CDR1 as SGHDT and CDR2 as YYEEEE. V was pared by 4 bases and J by 0 bases, with 17 bases between. CDR3 residues: CASSELLGASSYNEQFF. In DNA form, the CDR3 reads TGTGCCAGCAGCGAGCTGCTAGGGGCCTCCTCCTACAATGAGCAGTTCTTC.

This chain links TRBV2 with TRBJ2-5; D is undetermined. V was cut by 3 bases and J by 7 bases, with 12 bases left in between. This CDR3 has 13 residues. The germline V gene encodes CDR1 SNHLY and CDR2 FYNNEI. This CDR3 reads CASSDPLVGTQYF. The CDR3 DNA reads as TGTGCCAGCAGTGACCCCCTAGTGGGGACCCAGTACTTC.

The CDR3 coding sequence is TGTGCCAGCAGCCAAGATCGGAACTATGGCTACACCTTC. Translation gives CASSQDRNYGYTF. This chain uses TRBV4-2 with TRBJ1-2; D remains unclear. This CDR3 is built from 13 residues. Germline loops: CDR1 LGHNA, CDR2 YNFKEQ. Trimming pared 0 bases from V and 2 bases from J, leaving 4 bases between.

The chain joins TRBV14 to TRBJ1-2; 7 bases agree with TRBD1. Germline CDR1 reads SGHDN; CDR2 reads FVKESK. This CDR3 has 16 residues. Germline trimming cut 2 bases from V and 4 bases from J; bases unmatched to any gene: 10. CDR3: CASSQLDRFVPYGYTF. In nucleotides, the CDR3 is TGTGCCAGCAGCCAATTGGACAGGTTCGTGCCCTATGGCTACACCTTC. Filled out from reference TRBV14 and TRBJ1-2, the complete variable domain reads EAGVTQFPSHSVIEKGQTVTLRCDPISGHDNLYWYRRVMGKEIKFLLHFVKESKQDESGMPNNRFLAERTGGTYSTLKVQPAELEDSGVYFCASSQLDRFVPYGYTFGSGTRLTVV.

The chain employs TRBV9 and TRBJ1-6; 8 nucleotides align to TRBD1. Germline loops: CDR1 SGDLS, CDR2 YYNGEE. Unmatched junction bases numbered 4, after V lost 3 bases and J lost 5 bases. This CDR3 comprises 15 residues. The CDR3, as DNA: TGTGCCAGCAGCGCCTCGACAGGGGATAATTCACCCCTCCACTTT. It specifies CASSASTGDNSPLHF.

The CDR3 here is CASSYSRTAYGYTF. The CDR3, as DNA: TGTGCCAGCAGTTACTCTAGGACAGCCTATGGCTACACCTTC. The V call is TRBV6-5, the J call TRBJ1-2, with D maybe TRBD1 (6 bases). This CDR3 has 14 amino acids. V was shortened by 0 bases and J by 4 bases, with 9 bases between the two germline ends. Germline loops: CDR1 MNHEY, CDR2 SVGAGI.

V usage is TRBV7-6 and J usage is TRBJ2-6; TRBD1 matches 9 bases. V was clipped by 3 bases and J by 0 bases; unmatched bases: 0. CDR1 and CDR2 (germline): SGHVS, FNYEAQ. There are 16 residues in the CDR3. Here the CDR3 DNA reads TGTGCCAGCAGCTTGGGACAGGGCTCTGGGGCCAACGTCCTGACTTTC. Translating it yields CASSLGQGSGANVLTF.

The CDR3 here is CATWGTGNSGANVLTF. The CDR3 DNA reads TGTGCCACCTGGGGGACAGGAAACTCTGGGGCCAACGTCCTGACTTTC. The genes are TRBV19 and TRBJ2-6; 8 bases map to TRBD1. Germline-derived CDR1 and CDR2 are LNHDA and SQIVND (reference sequence). The V and J ends lost 10 bases and 0 bases, in that order; junction bases with no gene match: 8. The CDR3 covers 16 residues. Drawing the rest from reference TRBV19 and TRBJ2-6, the complete variable domain is DGGITQSPKYLFRKEGQNVTLSCEQNLNHDAMYWYRQDPGQGLRLIYYSQIVNDFQKGDIAEGYSVSREKKESFPLTVTSAQKNPTAFYLCATWGTGNSGANVLTFGAGSRLTVL.

The CDR3 sequence: CASSYRQGADEQFF. In DNA, the CDR3 is TGTGCCAGCAGCTACCGACAGGGGGCGGATGAGCAGTTCTTC. The rearrangement joins TRBV7-2 to TRBJ2-1; TRBD1 matches at 10 bases. The CDR3 sequence is 14 residues long. After removal of 4 bases from V and 8 bases from J, the junction contained 5 bases not matched to a gene. Germline CDR1 SGHTA, CDR2 FQGNSA. Full variable domain (rest looked up from reference TRBV7-2 and TRBJ2-1): GAGVSQSPSNKVTEKGKDVELRCDPISGHTALYWYRQSLGQGLEFLIYFQGNSAPDKSGLPSDRFSAERTGGSVSTLTIQRTQQEDSAVYLCASSYRQGADEQFFGPGTRLTVL.

V usage is TRBV19 and J usage is TRBJ1-5; 12 bases are shared with TRBD1. CDR3 size: 19 residues. In germline, CDR1 is LNHDA, CDR2 SQIVND (reference sequence). J lost 4 bases, V lost 5 bases, and 15 bases had no gene match. CDR3 region: CASSSYFGDRGRRNQPQHF. The CDR3 DNA reads as TGTGCCAGTAGTTCCTACTTTGGGGACAGGGGGCGTCGTAATCAGCCCCAGCATTTT.

This chain connects TRBV5-4 to TRBJ2-3; possibly TRBD2 for D (5 bases). The CDR3 has 13 residues. V shed 1 base and J shed 5 bases, with 8 bases lying between them. Germline V gene data show CDR1 as SGHNT and CDR2 as YYREEE (reference sequence). The CDR3 region is CASSLLGGDTQYF. The CDR3 DNA follows: TGTGCCAGCAGCTTGTTAGGAGGAGATACGCAGTATTTT.

V and J are TRBV4-1 and TRBJ1-3; no reliable D call. The CDR3 is 14 amino acids. The V gene's germline CDR1 is MGHRA and CDR2 YSYEKL. Trimming left V 1 base short and J 0 bases short, with 4 bases between. CDR3 amino acids: CASSQGISGNTIYF. In DNA form, the CDR3 reads TGCGCCAGCAGCCAAGGTATCTCTGGAAACACCATATATTTT.

The chain links TRBV9 to TRBJ2-7; D is perhaps TRBD2 (6 bases). This CDR3 is built from 16 residues. Trimming pared 4 bases from V and 0 bases from J, leaving 17 bases between. From germline, CDR1 is SGDLS and CDR2 YYNGEE. The CDR3 coding sequence is TGTGCCAGCAGCTCCGGCCACGGGGGTAGCTCCTACGAGCAGTACTTC. It specifies CASSSGHGGSSYEQYF.

This chain joins TRBV15 and TRBJ1-1; no firm D call. In germline, CDR1 is LNHNV, CDR2 YYDKDF (reference sequence). Trimming removed 0 bases at V and 9 bases at J, with 20 bases between. The CDR3 contains 16 residues. CDR3 residues: CATSRDGGMREVKAFF. Here the CDR3 DNA reads TGTGCCACCAGCAGAGATGGCGGGATGAGGGAAGTCAAAGCTTTCTTT.

The chain joins TRBV27 to TRBJ1-5; D unresolved. The CDR3 is 15 amino acids. V was cut by 0 bases and J by 9 bases, with 15 bases left in between. From germline, CDR1 is MNHEY and CDR2 SMNVEV (reference sequence). DNA of the CDR3: TGTGCCAGCAGTTTATCTATGGGAGCTCTTGGGCCCCAGCATTTT. Protein sequence: CASSLSMGALGPQHF.

The J gene is TRBJ1-1, the V gene TRBV7-8; a weak D match, TRBD1 (6 bases). Trimming took 5 bases from V and 1 from J, leaving 11 bases between them. CDR3 length equals 14 residues. The germline CDR1 and CDR2 sequences are SGHVS and FQNEAQ. DNA of the CDR3: TGTGCCAGCAGCAGAACAGGGCCGAACACTGAAGCTTTCTTT. Translated, it gives CASSRTGPNTEAFF.

The chain is built from TRBV9 and TRBJ2-3; TRBD2 aligns across 10 bases. V shed 0 bases and J 6 bases; nucleotides not matched to a gene: 10. CDR3 size: 17 residues. The germline V gene has CDR1 SGDLS and CDR2 YYNGEE. As DNA, the CDR3 is TGTGCCAGCAGCGTAGGTGGAGCGGGGGGGCGATCGGATACGCAGTATTTT. This encodes CASSVGGAGGRSDTQYF.

The gene calls are TRBV4-2 and TRBJ1-6, with 7 bases lining up with TRBD1. This CDR3 has 13 residues. V lost 8 bases, J lost 10 bases, and 8 bases stayed unmatched. Germline-derived CDR1 and CDR2 are LGHNA and YNFKEQ. The CDR3 sequence: CASLSTGESPLHF. CDR3 DNA: TGTGCCAGCTTATCAACAGGGGAGTCACCCCTCCACTTT.

The rearrangement links TRBV2 to TRBJ2-5; D possibly corresponds to TRBD2 (6 bases). The CDR3 sequence is 11 residues long. Germline assignment: CDR1 SNHLY and CDR2 FYNNEI. Deletions cut 9 bases from V and 2 bases from J, with 7 bases between. The CDR3 sequence is CASGGQETQYF. The CDR3 DNA sequence: TGTGCCAGTGGGGGGCAAGAGACCCAGTACTTC. Variable domain in full (rest from reference TRBV2 and TRBJ2-5): EPEVTQTPSHQVTQMGQEVILRCVPISNHLYFYWYRQILGQKVEFLVSFYNNEISEKSEIFDDQFSVERPDGSNFTLKIRSTKLEDSAMYFCASGGQETQYFGPGTRLLVL.

CDR3 residues: CASWGGEYTQYF. CDR3 nucleotides: TGTGCCTCCTGGGGGGGGGAATATACGCAGTATTTT. The chain recombines TRBV11-2 with TRBJ2-3; 7 bases agree with TRBD2. V lost 11 bases, J lost 7 bases, and 9 bases stayed unmatched. In germline, CDR1 is SGHAT, CDR2 FQNNGV. This CDR3 has 12 amino acids. Looking up the rest from reference TRBV11-2 and TRBJ2-3 gives the full variable domain: EAGVAQSPRYKIIEKRQSVAFWCNPISGHATLYWYQQILGQGPKLLIQFQNNGVVDDSQLPKDRFSAERLKGVDSTLKIQPAKLEDSAVYLCASWGGEYTQYFGPGTRLTVL.

This clone is medium-sized. This sequence joins TRBV2 and TRBJ1-3; 9 nucleotides agree with TRBD1. Germline V gene lookup returns CDR1 SNHLY and CDR2 FYNNEI. This CDR3 region has 13 residues. V shed 6 bases, J shed 9 bases, and the junction held 6 bases outside the gene matches. DNA of the CDR3: TGTGCCAGCAGCGGGGACAGGGCCACCACCATATATTTT. This translates into CASSGDRATTIYF.

V usage is TRBV7-2 and J usage is TRBJ2-2, with D possibly matching TRBD1 (6 bases). V was clipped by 4 bases and J by 5 bases, with 11 bases between them. The CDR3 is made up of 14 amino acids. The germline V gene encodes CDR1 SGHTA and CDR2 FQGNSA. The CDR3 nucleotides are TGTGCCAGCAGCTCAGGGGTCGGGACCGGGGAGCTGTTTTTT. Protein: CASSSGVGTGELFF. Filled out from reference TRBV7-2 and TRBJ2-2, the complete variable domain reads GAGVSQSPSNKVTEKGKDVELRCDPISGHTALYWYRQSLGQGLEFLIYFQGNSAPDKSGLPSDRFSAERTGGSVSTLTIQRTQQEDSAVYLCASSSGVGTGELFFGEGSRLTVL.

The J gene is TRBJ2-2, the V gene TRBV4-1, with 12 bases that match TRBD2. The germline V gene encodes CDR1 MGHRA and CDR2 YSYEKL. The CDR3 covers 19 residues. The V gene end was trimmed by 1 base and the J gene end by 4 bases; junction bases not matched to a gene: 10. CDR3 nucleotides: TGCGCCAGCAGCCAAGGGGCCCTAGCGGGGGGGCTTTTCACCGGGGAGCTGTTTTTT. Its translation is CASSQGALAGGLFTGELFF.

The J gene is TRBJ1-2, the V gene TRBV14, with D possibly being TRBD1 (6 bases). The V gene's germline CDR1 is SGHDN and CDR2 FVKESK. V was trimmed by 1 base and J by 5 bases, leaving 14 bases between them. The CDR3 contains 15 residues. In DNA form, the CDR3 reads TGTGCCAGCAGCCAAGTTCAGGGGCAATTTTATGGCTACACCTTC. This encodes CASSQVQGQFYGYTF.